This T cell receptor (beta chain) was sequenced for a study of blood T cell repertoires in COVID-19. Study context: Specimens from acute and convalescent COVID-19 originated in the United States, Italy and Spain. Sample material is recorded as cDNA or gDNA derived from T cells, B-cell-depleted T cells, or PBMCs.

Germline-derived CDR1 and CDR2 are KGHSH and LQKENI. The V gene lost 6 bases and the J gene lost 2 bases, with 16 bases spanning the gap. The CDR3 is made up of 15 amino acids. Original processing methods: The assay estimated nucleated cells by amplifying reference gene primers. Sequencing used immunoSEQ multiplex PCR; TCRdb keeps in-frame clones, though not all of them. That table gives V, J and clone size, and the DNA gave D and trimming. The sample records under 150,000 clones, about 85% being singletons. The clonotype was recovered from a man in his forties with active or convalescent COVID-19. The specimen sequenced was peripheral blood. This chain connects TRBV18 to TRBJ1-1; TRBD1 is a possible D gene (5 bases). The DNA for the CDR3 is TGTGCCAGCTCGTCCGGGACGGGGGTTAACACTGAAGCTTTCTTT. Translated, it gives CASSSGTGVNTEAFF.